These 9 T cell receptor beta chains originate from one sample sequenced in a study of breast tumors, draining lymph nodes, adjacent tissues (dated by TCRdb to the mid-2010s). Library creation used multiplex PCR. Reads for this sample came from an Illumina HiSeq 2000. The public reads were run again by TCRdb, first through fastp at Q25 and then through MiXCR, and only productive beta chains were kept. All rows with the same CDR3 protein become a single entry with the most common DNA and genes. The sample includes under 75,000 distinct CDR3 sequences, with around three fifths observed a single time. Together, the top ten hold roughly 19% of the sample. Sequenced material: breast tumor tissue. These receptors were obtained from a female donor with breast cancer. Some clones in this sample may be carry-over from other donors' samples.

This clonotype is medium-sized in the sample. V gene TRBV20-1 combines with J gene TRBJ2-3; D unresolved. This CDR3 comprises 11 residues. Trimming pared 2 bases from V and 9 bases from J, leaving 9 bases between. The germline gives CDR1 DFQATT, CDR2 SNEGSKA (reference sequence). The CDR3 region has the DNA TGCAGTGCTAGATCGGGTGGGACGCAGTATTTT. Its translation: CSARSGGTQYF.

V usage is TRBV7-3 and J usage is TRBJ2-7; D not certain. Germline CDR1 SGHTA, CDR2 FQGTGA. Trimming stripped 4 bases from V and 0 bases from J, with 16 bases between. The CDR3 runs to 16 residues. In nucleotides, the CDR3 is TGTGCCAGCAGCTCCAGTACGCTAACCAACTCCTACGAGCAGTACTTC. As protein: CASSSSTLTNSYEQYF.

This clonotype was recorded once. The V and J genes are TRBV5-1 and TRBJ2-7; D is unclear. V was trimmed by 0 bases and J by 0 bases, leaving 10 bases between them. Germline CDR1 reads SGHRS; CDR2 reads YFSETQ. The CDR3 runs to 15 residues. The CDR3 protein is CASSLVPGASYEQYF. In DNA form, the CDR3 reads TGCGCCAGCAGCTTGGTCCCAGGAGCCTCCTACGAGCAGTACTTC.

The chain carries TRBV11-3 and TRBJ2-3; 7 nucleotides match TRBD2. Germline CDR1 and CDR2: SGHNT and YENEEA. J was trimmed by 6 bases and V by 1 base; bases with no gene match: 10. The CDR3 runs to 16 residues. The CDR3 DNA reads TGTGCCAGCAGCTTAGGCACTAGCGCGGGGTACGATACGCAGTATTTT. Its protein is CASSLGTSAGYDTQYF.

The chain uses TRBV20-1 and TRBJ1-3; D is uncertain. Germline V CDR1 and CDR2: DFQATT, SNEGSKA (reference sequence). This CDR3 is 12 amino acids long. V was shortened by 0 bases and J by 2 bases, with 2 bases between the two germline ends. CDR3 DNA: TGCAGTGCTAGAGATCCTGGAAACACCATATATTTT. Its translation: CSARDPGNTIYF.

This clonotype has ten or more counts. The gene calls are TRBV5-1 and TRBJ2-3; TRBD2 matches 9 bases. CDR1 is SGHRS, CDR2 YFSETQ, per germline. The CDR3 is made up of 16 amino acids. V dropped 0 bases and J dropped 2; count of bases not matched to a gene: 4. The CDR3 DNA follows: TGCGCCAGCAGCTTGGATGCGGGAGGGCCCACAGATACGCAGTATTTT. Its translation is CASSLDAGGPTDTQYF.

At least ten counts were recorded for this clonotype. The rearrangement uses TRBV7-8 and TRBJ2-1; possible D gene TRBD2, 5 bases. Germline CDR1 reads SGHVS; CDR2 reads FQNEAQ. The CDR3 is 13 amino acids. V gave up 3 bases and J gave up 4 bases, with 7 bases separating them. The CDR3 region is CASSFRGYNEQFF. As DNA, the CDR3 is TGTGCCAGCAGCTTTCGGGGTTACAATGAGCAGTTCTTC.

The CDR3 loop is CASSPLRGRQPQHF. CDR3 nucleotide sequence: TGTGCCAGCAGTCCTCTTAGGGGCCGTCAGCCCCAGCATTTT. The rearrangement joins TRBV6-2 or TRBV6-3 to TRBJ1-5; tentative D call: TRBD1 (5 bases). The CDR3 runs 14 residues. The V gene's germline CDR1 is MNHEY and CDR2 SVGEGT. V lost 5 bases and J lost 6, with 14 bases in between.

This clonotype has more than one count but fewer than ten. A read error may be the cause here, since a much bigger clone is one base away. The chain combines TRBV6-5 with TRBJ1-5; tentative D call: TRBD1 (5 bases). The CDR3 spans 14 residues. Per germline, CDR1 MNHEY and CDR2 SVGAGI. Trimming took off 6 bases at V and 6 bases at J, with 15 bases between the two ends. As DNA, the CDR3 is TGTGCCAGCAGGCGCGCCAGGGCAGGTCAGCCCCAGCATTTT. Residues: CASRRARAGQPQHF.